This T cell receptor beta chain was observed in a study of T cells in Graves' hyperthyroidism and ophthalmopathy. This CDR3 has 16 amino acids. Trimming took 0 bases from V and 8 from J, leaving 22 bases between them. CDR1 GTSNPN and CDR2 SVGIG come from the germline V gene (reference sequence). Notes on the study in general: Stable hyperthyroidism and ophthalmopathy were separated using 13 V-J signatures.

This clonotype was detected a few times. The antigen remains undetermined. The CDR3 regions of TCR beta were amplified from RNA transcripts. The HTBI primer set served for first-round RT-PCR of the TCR CDR3. TCRdb called the multiplex PCR reads again in MiXCR, with one record for every CDR3 protein. The data hold roughly 400,000 distinct CDR3 sequences, with approximately 14% observed a single time. This rearrangement joins TRBV30 to TRBJ1-1, with D possibly being TRBD1 (6 bases). The sequence was collected from a young woman with Graves' hyperthyroidism that later progressed to Graves' ophthalmopathy. The material sequenced was blood. CDR3 region: CAWSVPAILTGTEAFF. Written as DNA, the CDR3 is TGTGCCTGGAGTGTACCCGCAATATTAACCGGGACAGAAGCTTTCTTT.